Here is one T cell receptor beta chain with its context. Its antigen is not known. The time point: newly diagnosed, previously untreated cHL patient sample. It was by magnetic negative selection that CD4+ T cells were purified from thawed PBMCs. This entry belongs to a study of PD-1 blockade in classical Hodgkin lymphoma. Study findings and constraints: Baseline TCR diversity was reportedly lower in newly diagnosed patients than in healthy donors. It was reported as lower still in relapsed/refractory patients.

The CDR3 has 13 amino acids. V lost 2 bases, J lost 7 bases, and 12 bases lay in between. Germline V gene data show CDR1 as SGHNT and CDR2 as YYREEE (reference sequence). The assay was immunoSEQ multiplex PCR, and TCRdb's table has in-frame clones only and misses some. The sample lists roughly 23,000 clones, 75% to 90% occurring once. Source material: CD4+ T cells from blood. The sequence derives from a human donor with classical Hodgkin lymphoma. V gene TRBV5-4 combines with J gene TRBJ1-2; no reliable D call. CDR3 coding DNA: TGTGCCAGCAGCTTTCCGAGGGCGGGTGGCTACACCTTC. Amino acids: CASSFPRAGGYTF.